This TCR beta chain was recovered during a study of CD8+CD57+ T cells in acquired aplastic anemia. The authors sequenced patients whose flow cytometry had shown CD8+CD57+ cell expansion. Trimming removed 6 bases from V and 1 base from J; junction bases left unmatched: 7. This CDR3 is built from 16 residues. The V gene's germline CDR1 is SNHLY and CDR2 FYNNEI. Researchers used genomic DNA as the template to profile TCR beta VDJ and CDR3. TCRdb ran MiXCR on the reads and lists one entry per CDR3 protein. The table records around 150,000 distinct CDR3 sequences, 40% to 50% of them present only once. The V gene is TRBV2, the J gene TRBJ2-1; TRBD1 matches at 9 bases. This sequence was found in a human donor with aplastic anemia. The sample comprised sorted CD4+, CD8+, or CD8+CD57+ T cells (not recorded which) from PBMCs. The CDR3 spells CASRETGGTSYNEQFF. The DNA of the CDR3 is TGTGCCAGCAGAGAAACAGGGGGCACGTCCTACAATGAGCAGTTCTTC.